This TCR beta chain was obtained from a study of blood T cells in healthy people across ages. Findings and caveats of the study: Compared with aged donors, long-lived donors showed fewer expanded clones, suggesting selection.

Germline V gene data show CDR1 as KGHDR and CDR2 as SFDVKD. There are 13 residues in the CDR3. Trimming cost V 4 bases and J 9 bases, with 14 bases left between them. With respect to this clonotype: Its specificity is unknown.

A sample-barcoded 5' primer and a J-beta primer mix were used in a second PCR of roughly 6 to 11 cycles. Tags on each cDNA molecule came from a template-switch adaptor with 12 random nucleotides. A single record per CDR3 protein comes from TCRdb applying MiXCR to the 5' RACE reads. Seen here are some 1.5 million distinct CDR3 sequences, 28% observed once, and the top ten hold 7% to 9%. What was sequenced was blood. This chain connects TRBV24-1 to TRBJ1-1, with a tentative D call TRBD1 (6 bases). This TCR was sampled from a woman aged 25-40 years in good health. The CDR3 nucleotides read TGTGCCACCAGTGACCCACGGACAGCTAAAGCTTTCTTT. Its translation: CATSDPRTAKAFF.